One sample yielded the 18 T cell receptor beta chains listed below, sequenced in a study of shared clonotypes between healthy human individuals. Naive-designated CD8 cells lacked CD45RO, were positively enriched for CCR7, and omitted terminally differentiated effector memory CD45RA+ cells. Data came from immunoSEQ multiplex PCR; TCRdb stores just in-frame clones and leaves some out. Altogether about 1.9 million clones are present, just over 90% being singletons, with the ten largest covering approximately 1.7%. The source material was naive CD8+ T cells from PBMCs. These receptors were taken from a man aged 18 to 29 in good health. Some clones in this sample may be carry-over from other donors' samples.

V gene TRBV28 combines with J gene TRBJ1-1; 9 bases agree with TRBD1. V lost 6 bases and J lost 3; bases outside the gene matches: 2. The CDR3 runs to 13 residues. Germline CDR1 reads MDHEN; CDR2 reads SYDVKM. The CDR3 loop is CASRGQGYTEAFF. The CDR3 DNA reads TGTGCCAGCAGGGGACAGGGATACACTGAAGCTTTCTTT.

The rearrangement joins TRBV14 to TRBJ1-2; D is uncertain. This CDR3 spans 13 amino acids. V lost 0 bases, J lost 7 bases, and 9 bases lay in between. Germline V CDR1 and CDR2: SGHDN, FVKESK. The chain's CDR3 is CASSQDRRGGYTF. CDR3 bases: TGTGCCAGCAGCCAAGACAGGAGAGGTGGCTACACCTTC.

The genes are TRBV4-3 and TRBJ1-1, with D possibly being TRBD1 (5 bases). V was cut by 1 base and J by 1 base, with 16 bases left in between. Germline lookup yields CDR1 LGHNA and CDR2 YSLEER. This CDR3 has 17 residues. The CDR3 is CASSQGAPARANTEAFF. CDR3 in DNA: TGCGCCAGCAGCCAAGGCGCCCCCGCCAGGGCGAACACTGAAGCTTTCTTT.

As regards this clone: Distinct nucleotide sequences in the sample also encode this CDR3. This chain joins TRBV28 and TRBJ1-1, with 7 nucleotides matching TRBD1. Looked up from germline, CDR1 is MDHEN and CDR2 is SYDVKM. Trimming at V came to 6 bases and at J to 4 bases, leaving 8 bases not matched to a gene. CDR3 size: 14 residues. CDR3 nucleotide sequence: TGTGCCAGCAGCAACAGGGGAGGTGGCACTGAAGCTTTCTTT. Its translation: CASSNRGGGTEAFF.

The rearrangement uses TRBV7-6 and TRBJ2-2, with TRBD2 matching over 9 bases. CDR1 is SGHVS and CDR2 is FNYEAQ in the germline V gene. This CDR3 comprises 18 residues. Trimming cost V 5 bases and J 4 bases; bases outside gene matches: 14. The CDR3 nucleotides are TGTGCCAGCAGCCCAGGAGTGGCGGGAGGGCCTCTCACCGGGGAGCTGTTTTTT. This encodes CASSPGVAGGPLTGELFF.

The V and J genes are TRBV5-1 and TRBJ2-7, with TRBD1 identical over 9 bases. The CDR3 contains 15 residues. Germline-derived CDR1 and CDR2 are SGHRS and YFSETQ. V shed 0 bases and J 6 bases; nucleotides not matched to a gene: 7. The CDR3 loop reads CASSLAPGQGREQYF. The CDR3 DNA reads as TGCGCCAGCAGCTTGGCCCCGGGACAGGGACGCGAGCAGTACTTC.

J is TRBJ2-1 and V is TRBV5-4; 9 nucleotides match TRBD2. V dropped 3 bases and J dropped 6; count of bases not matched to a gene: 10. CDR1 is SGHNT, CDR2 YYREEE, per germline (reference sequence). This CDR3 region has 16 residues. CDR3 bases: TGTGCCAGCAGCTCACTAGCGGGCCGTTGGGCCAATGAGCAGTTCTTC. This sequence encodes CASSSLAGRWANEQFF.

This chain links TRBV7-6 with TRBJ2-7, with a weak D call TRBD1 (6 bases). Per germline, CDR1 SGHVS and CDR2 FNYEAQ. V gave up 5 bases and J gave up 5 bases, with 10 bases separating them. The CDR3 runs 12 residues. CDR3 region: CASSPRGNEQYF. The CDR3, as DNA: TGTGCCAGCAGCCCTAGGGGGAACGAGCAGTACTTC. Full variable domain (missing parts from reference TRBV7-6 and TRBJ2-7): GAGVSQSPRYKVTKRGQDVALRCDPISGHVSLYWYRQALGQGPEFLTYFNYEAQQDKSGLPNDRFSAERPEGSISTLTIQRTEQRDSAMYRCASSPRGNEQYFGPGTRLTVT.

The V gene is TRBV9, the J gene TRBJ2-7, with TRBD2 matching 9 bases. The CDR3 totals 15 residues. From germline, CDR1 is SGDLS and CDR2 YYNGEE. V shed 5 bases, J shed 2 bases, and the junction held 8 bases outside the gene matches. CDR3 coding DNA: TGTGCCAGCAGTCGAAGCGGGGGGAGCGCCTACGAGCAGTACTTC. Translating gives CASSRSGGSAYEQYF.

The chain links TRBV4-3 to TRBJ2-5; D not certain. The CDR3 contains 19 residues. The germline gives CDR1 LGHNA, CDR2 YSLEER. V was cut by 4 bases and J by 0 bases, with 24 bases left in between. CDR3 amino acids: CASSPKGPVSSSYQETQYF. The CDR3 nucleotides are TGCGCCAGCAGCCCCAAGGGCCCGGTTTCTTCGTCTTACCAAGAGACCCAGTACTTC.

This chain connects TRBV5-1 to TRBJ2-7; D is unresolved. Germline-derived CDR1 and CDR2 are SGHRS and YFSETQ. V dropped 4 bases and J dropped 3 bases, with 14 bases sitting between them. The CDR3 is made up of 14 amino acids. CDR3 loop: CASSPRLGSYEQYF. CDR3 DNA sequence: TGCGCCAGCAGCCCCCGTCTTGGCAGCTACGAGCAGTACTTC.

CDR3 nucleotides: TGTGCCAGCAGCCCTCGACAGGGCGCGATTCCAAATGAAAAACTGTTTTTT. Its protein is CASSPRQGAIPNEKLFF. The chain is built from TRBV5-6 and TRBJ1-4, with TRBD1 identical over 7 bases. The V gene end was trimmed by 4 bases and the J gene end by 5 bases; junction bases not matched to a gene: 14. Germline V gene sequence: CDR1 SGHDT, CDR2 YYEEEE. This CDR3 has 17 residues.

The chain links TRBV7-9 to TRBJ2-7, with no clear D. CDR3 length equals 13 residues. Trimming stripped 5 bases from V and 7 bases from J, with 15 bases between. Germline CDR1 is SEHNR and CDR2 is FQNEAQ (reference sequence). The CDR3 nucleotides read TGTGCCAGCAGCGGAGTGGGTACGAGGGAGCAGTACTTC. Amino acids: CASSGVGTREQYF.

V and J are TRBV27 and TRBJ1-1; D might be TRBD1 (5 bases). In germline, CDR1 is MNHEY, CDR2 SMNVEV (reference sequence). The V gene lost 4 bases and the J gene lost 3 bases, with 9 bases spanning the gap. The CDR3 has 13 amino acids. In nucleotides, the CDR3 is TGTGCCAGCAGTTGGGCGGGGGACACTGAAGCTTTCTTT. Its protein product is CASSWAGDTEAFF.

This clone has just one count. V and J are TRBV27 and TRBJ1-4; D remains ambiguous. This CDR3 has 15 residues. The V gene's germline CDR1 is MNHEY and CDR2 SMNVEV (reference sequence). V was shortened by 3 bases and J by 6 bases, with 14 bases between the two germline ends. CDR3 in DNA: TGTGCCAGCAGTTTCTGGCCAAAGGAGGATGAAAAACTGTTTTTT. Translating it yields CASSFWPKEDEKLFF.

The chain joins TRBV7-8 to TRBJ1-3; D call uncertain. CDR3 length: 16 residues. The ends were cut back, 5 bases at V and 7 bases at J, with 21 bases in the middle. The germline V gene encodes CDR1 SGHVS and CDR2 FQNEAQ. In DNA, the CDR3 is TGTGCCAGCAGCGACCCAAGACCGGAGGGTCGGAACACCATATATTTT. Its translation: CASSDPRPEGRNTIYF.

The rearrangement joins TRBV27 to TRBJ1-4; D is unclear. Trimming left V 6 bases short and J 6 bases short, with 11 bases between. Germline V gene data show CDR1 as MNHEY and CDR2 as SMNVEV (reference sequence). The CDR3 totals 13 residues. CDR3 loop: CASSKIGYEKLFF. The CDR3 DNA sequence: TGTGCCAGCAGCAAAATAGGGTATGAAAAACTGTTTTTT.

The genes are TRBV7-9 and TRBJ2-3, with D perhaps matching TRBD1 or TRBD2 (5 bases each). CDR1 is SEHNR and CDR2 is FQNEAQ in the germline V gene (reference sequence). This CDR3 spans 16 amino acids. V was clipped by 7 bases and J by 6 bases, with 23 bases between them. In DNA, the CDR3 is TGTGCCAGCAACCCTGAGACCTTGGGGCCGGGGGATACGCAGTATTTT. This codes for CASNPETLGPGDTQYF.